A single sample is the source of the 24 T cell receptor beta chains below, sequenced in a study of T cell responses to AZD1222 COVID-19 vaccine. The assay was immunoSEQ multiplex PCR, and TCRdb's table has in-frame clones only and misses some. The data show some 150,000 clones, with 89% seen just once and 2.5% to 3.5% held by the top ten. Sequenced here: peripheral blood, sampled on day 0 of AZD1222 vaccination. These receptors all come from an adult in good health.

CDR3 DNA: TGTGCCAGCAGCCTCAATTCTGGGTATAGGGAAGCTTTCTTT. Translation gives CASSLNSGYREAFF. The chain couples TRBV4-2 to TRBJ1-1, with D uncertain. The germline CDR1 and CDR2 sequences are LGHNA and YNFKEQ. There are 14 residues in the CDR3. V shed 4 bases and J shed 8 bases, with 17 bases lying between them.

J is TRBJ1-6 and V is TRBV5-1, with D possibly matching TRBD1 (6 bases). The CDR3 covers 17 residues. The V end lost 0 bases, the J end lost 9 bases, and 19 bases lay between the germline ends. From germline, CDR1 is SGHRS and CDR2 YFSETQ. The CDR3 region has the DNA TGCGCCAGCAGCTTGGGCAGCCTACAGGGTTCTACTTCACCCCTCCACTTT. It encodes CASSLGSLQGSTSPLHF.

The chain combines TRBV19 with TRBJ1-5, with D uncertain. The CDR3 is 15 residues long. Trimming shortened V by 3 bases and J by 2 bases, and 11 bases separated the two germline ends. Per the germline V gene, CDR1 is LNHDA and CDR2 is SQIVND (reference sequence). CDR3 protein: CASSIRGRGNQPQHF. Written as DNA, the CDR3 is TGTGCCAGTAGTATCAGAGGGCGCGGCAATCAGCCCCAGCATTTT.

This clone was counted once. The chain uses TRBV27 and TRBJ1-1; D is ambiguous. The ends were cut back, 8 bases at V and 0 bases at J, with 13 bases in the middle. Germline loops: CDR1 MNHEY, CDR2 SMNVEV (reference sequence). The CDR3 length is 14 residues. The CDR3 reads CASRGSLMNTEAFF. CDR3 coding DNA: TGTGCCAGCCGAGGGAGTCTCATGAACACTGAAGCTTTCTTT.

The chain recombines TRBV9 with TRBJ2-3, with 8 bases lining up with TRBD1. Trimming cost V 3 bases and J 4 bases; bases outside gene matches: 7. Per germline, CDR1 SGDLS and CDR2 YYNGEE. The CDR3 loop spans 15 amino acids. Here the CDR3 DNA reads TGTGCCAGCAGCGGGGTGGACAGGGCGCCAGATACGCAGTATTTT. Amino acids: CASSGVDRAPDTQYF.

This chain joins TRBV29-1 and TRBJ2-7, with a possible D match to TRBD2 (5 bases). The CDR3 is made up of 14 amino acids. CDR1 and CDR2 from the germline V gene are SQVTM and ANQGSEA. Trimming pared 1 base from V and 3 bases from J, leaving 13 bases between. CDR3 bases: TGCAGCGTTGAAGGTCTAGCTGATAACTACGAGCAGTACTTC. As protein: CSVEGLADNYEQYF.

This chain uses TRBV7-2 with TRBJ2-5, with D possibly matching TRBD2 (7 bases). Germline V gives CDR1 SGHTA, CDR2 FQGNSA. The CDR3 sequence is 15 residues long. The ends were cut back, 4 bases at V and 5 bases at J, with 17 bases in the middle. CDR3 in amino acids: CASSSSPGGHETQYF. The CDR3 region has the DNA TGTGCCAGCAGCTCCAGCCCGGGGGGCCATGAGACCCAGTACTTC.

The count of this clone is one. The CDR3 protein is CASYSGGAANTEAFF. The CDR3 DNA reads TGTGCCAGCTACTCGGGAGGGGCCGCGAACACTGAAGCTTTCTTT. This rearrangement joins TRBV28 to TRBJ1-1; the D gene is possibly TRBD1 (5 bases). The length of the CDR3 is 15 residues. Germline V gene sequence: CDR1 MDHEN, CDR2 SYDVKM. Trimming shortened V by 8 bases and J by 1 base, and 17 bases separated the two germline ends.

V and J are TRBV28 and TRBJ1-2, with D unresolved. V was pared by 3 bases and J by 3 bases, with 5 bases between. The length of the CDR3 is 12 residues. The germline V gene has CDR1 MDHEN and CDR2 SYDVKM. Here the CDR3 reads CASSFPHYGYTF. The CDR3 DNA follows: TGTGCCAGCAGTTTTCCCCACTATGGCTACACCTTC.

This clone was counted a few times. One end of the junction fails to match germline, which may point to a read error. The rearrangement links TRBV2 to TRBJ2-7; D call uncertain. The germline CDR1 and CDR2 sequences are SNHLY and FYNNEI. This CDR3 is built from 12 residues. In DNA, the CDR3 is TGTGCCAGCAGTACCTTAGGGCCCCCCTTTTCCTTC. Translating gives CASSTLGPPFSF. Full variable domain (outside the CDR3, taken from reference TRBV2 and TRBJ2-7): EPEVTQTPSHQVTQMGQEVILRCVPISNHLYFYWYRQILGQKVEFLVSFYNNEISEKSEIFDDQFSVERPDGSNFTLKIRSTKLEDSAMYFCASSTLGPPFSFGPGTRLTVT.

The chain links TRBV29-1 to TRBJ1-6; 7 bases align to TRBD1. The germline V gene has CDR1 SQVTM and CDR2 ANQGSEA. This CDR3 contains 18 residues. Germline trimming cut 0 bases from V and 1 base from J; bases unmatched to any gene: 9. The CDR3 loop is CSVEDSRGRGSYNSPLHF. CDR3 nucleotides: TGCAGCGTTGAAGATTCGAGGGGCAGGGGGTCCTATAATTCACCCCTCCACTTT.

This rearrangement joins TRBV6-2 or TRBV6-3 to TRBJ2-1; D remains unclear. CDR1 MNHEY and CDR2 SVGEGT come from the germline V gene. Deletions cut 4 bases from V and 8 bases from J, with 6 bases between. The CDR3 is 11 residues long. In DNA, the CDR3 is TGTGCCAGCAGTTGGTCGGATGAGCAGTTCTTC. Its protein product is CASSWSDEQFF.

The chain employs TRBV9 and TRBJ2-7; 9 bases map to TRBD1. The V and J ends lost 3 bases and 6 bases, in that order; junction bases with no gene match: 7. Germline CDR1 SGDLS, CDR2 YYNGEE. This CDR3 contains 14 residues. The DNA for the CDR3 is TGTGCCAGCAGCGCGCGGGACAGGGTTGGCGAGCAGTACTTC. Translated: CASSARDRVGEQYF.

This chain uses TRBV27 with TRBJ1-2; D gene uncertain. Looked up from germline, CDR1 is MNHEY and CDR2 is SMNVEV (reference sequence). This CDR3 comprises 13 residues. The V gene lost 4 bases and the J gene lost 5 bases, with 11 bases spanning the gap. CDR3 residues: CASSSFERYGYTF. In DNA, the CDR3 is TGTGCCAGCAGTTCCTTTGAGAGATATGGCTACACCTTC.

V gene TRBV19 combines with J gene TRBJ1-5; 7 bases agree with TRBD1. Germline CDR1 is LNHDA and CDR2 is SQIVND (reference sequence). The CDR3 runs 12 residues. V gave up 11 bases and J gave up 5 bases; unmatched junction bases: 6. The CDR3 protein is CASAGGHQPQHF. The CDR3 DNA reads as TGTGCCTCCGCAGGGGGGCATCAGCCCCAGCATTTT.

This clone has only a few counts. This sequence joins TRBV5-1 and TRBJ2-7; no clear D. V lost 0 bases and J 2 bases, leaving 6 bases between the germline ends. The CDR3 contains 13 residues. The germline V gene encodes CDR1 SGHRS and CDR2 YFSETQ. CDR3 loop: CASSLAGTYEQYF. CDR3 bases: TGCGCCAGCAGCTTGGCTGGGACCTACGAGCAGTACTTC.

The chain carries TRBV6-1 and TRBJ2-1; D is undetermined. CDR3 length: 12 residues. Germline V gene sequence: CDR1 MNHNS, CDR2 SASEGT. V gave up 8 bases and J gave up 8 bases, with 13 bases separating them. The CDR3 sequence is CASGSFEYEQFF. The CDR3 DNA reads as TGTGCCAGCGGGTCGTTCGAGTATGAGCAGTTCTTC.

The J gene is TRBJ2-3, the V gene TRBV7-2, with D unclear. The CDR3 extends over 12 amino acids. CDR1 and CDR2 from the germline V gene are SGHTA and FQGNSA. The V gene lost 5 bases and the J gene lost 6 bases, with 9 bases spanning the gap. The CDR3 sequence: CASSLHRDTQYF. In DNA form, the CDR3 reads TGTGCCAGCAGCCTCCATAGGGATACGCAGTATTTT. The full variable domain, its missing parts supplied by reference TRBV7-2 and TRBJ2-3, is GAGVSQSPSNKVTEKGKDVELRCDPISGHTALYWYRQSLGQGLEFLIYFQGNSAPDKSGLPSDRFSAERTGGSVSTLTIQRTQQEDSAVYLCASSLHRDTQYFGPGTRLTVL.

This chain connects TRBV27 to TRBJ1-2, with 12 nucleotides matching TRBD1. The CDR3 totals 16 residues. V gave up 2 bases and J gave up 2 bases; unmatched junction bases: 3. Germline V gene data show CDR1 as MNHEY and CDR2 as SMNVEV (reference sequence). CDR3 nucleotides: TGTGCCAGCAGTTTAAAGGGGACAGGGGGCAACTATGGCTACACCTTC. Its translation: CASSLKGTGGNYGYTF.

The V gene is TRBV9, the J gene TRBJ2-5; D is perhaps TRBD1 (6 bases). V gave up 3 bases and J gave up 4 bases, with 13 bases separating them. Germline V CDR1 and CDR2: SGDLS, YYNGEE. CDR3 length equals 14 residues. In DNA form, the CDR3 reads TGTGCCAGCAGCGGCGTCAGGGGTGGAGAGACCCAGTACTTC. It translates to CASSGVRGGETQYF.

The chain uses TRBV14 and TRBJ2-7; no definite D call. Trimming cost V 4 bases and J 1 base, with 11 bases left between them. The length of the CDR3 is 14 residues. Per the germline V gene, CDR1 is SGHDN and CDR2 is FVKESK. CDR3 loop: CASSPLGRSYEQYF. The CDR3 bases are TGTGCCAGCAGCCCACTGGGCAGGTCCTACGAGCAGTACTTC.

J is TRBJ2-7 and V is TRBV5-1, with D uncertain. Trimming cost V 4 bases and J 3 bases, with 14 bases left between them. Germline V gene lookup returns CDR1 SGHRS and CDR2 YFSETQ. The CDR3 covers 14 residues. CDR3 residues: CASSAPGHNYEQYF. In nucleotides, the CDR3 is TGCGCCAGCAGCGCCCCGGGCCATAACTACGAGCAGTACTTC. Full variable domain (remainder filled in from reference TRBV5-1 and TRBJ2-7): KAGVTQTPRYLIKTRGQQVTLSCSPISGHRSVSWYQQTPGQGLQFLFEYFSETQRNKGNFPGRFSGRQFSNSRSEMNVSTLELGDSALYLCASSAPGHNYEQYFGPGTRLTVT.

CDR3 loop: CASSGAGAYNEQFF. The CDR3 nucleotides are TGTGCCAGCAGTGGGGCAGGCGCATACAATGAGCAGTTCTTC. The chain joins TRBV2 to TRBJ2-1; D is undetermined. The CDR3 is 14 amino acids. Germline CDR1 is SNHLY and CDR2 is FYNNEI. Trimming removed 4 bases from V and 4 bases from J, with 11 bases in between.

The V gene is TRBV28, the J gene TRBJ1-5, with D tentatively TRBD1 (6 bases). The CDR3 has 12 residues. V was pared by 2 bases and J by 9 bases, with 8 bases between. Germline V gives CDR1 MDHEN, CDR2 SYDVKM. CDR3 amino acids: CASSLPRGPQHF. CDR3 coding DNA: TGTGCCAGCAGTTTACCCAGGGGGCCCCAGCATTTT.